This TCR beta chain was observed in a study of PD-1 blockade in classical Hodgkin lymphoma. Using immunoSEQ multiplex PCR, the repertoire was profiled, and TCRdb retains in-frame clones only, with some absent. The sample consists of approximately 49,000 clones, over 70% of them appearing once. As for time point: cycle 4 day 1 (C4D1), after less than 7 weeks of nivolumab. Every patient relapsed after autologous stem cell transplantation, and brentuximab vedotin exposure varied. The TCR was taken from a human donor with classical Hodgkin lymphoma. The sequenced sample was peripheral blood mononuclear cells (PBMCs), obtained before the fourth cycle of nivolumab.

CDR3: CASSAWDTSYGYTF. As DNA, the CDR3 is TGTGCCAGCAGCGCCTGGGACACCAGCTATGGCTACACCTTC. This chain uses TRBV9 with TRBJ1-2; D might be TRBD1 (6 bases). There are 14 residues in the CDR3. Trimming removed 3 bases at V and 4 bases at J, with 13 bases between. Germline V gene sequence: CDR1 SGDLS, CDR2 YYNGEE.